The rows below give T cell receptor beta chains drawn from one sample of a study of CD8+ T cells in alopecia areata. TCRdb's table, derived via immunoSEQ multiplex PCR, lists solely in-frame clones and lacks some. The repertoire holds 150,000 to 200,000 clones, with 60% to 75% as singletons. Sequenced here: CD4+ T cells sorted from blood, sampled at week 24, from a patient treated with tofacitinib. These receptors all come from a human donor with alopecia areata. Both conserved end residues are part of each CDR3. The D gene is left open where the match is weak. Clone size is not always given. Where it is, it says once, few, many or a class for expanded clones.

clone size | D gene | J gene | V gene | CDR3 DNA | CDR3 protein
- | TRBD2 | TRBJ2-7 | TRBV29-1 | TGCAGCGTTAGCGGGGGCCTGACCTACGAGCAGTACTTC | CSVSGGLTYEQYF
- | - | TRBJ2-5 | TRBV30 | TGTGCCTGGAGTGTACAAGGGGTAGAGACCCAGTACTTC | CAWSVQGVETQYF
- | - | TRBJ1-1 | TRBV6-6 | TGTGCCAGCAGATCCTCCTTCGACTCCCATGCTGAAGCTTTCTTT | CASRSSFDSHAEAFF
few | TRBD1 | TRBJ1-6 | TRBV7-9 | TGTGCCAGCAGCTCAGCCGGGACAGGGTGGTCACCCCTCCACTTT | CASSSAGTGWSPLHF
- | - | TRBJ1-3 | TRBV7-9 | TGTGCCAGCAGCTTAGACAGGGGAAACACCATATATTTT | CASSLDRGNTIYF
many | - | TRBJ2-4 | TRBV6-1 | TGTGCCAGCAGTGAACTCCCTAGGAACATTCAGTACTTC | CASSELPRNIQYF
- | - | TRBJ1-2 | TRBV6-5 | TGTGCCAGCAGTTACGCCGGGATCCTCTCGGGCTACACCTTC | CASSYAGILSGYTF
- | - | TRBJ1-2 | TRBV30 | TGTGCCTGGACAGCAGGTTGGGCCTATGGCTACACCTTC | CAWTAGWAYGYTF
- | - | TRBJ1-6 | TRBV23-1 | TGCGCCAGCAGGGGCCCGGATTCACCCCTCCACTTT | CASRGPDSPLHF
few | TRBD1 | TRBJ1-2 | TRBV30 | TGTGCCTGGATGTGGGACAGGGTTCCCCTTGGCTATGGCTACACCTTC | CAWMWDRVPLGYGYTF
few | TRBD1 | TRBJ1-2 | TRBV29-1 | TGCAGCGTTTTGGGACAGGTCGGGTATGGCTACACCTTC | CSVLGQVGYGYTF
- | TRBD1 | TRBJ1-4 | TRBV4-1 | TGCGCCAGCAGCCAAGAGGGACAGTTTAATGAAAAACTGTTTTTT | CASSQEGQFNEKLFF
few | TRBD1 | TRBJ1-1 | TRBV7-9 | TGTGCCAGCAGCCCGCCGGGACAGGGGGCTTTCTTT | CASSPPGQGAFF
- | TRBD1 | TRBJ2-7 | TRBV29-1 | TGCAGCGTTAACCGGGACAGGGACTCCTACGAGCAGTACTTC | CSVNRDRDSYEQYF
few | - | TRBJ1-1 | TRBV29-1 | TGCAGCGCTAAGAACACTGAAGCTTTCTTT | CSAKNTEAFF
- | - | TRBJ1-4 | TRBV15 | TGTGCCACCAGCTCGGGACTGACTAATGAAAAACTGTTTTTT | CATSSGLTNEKLFF
few | - | TRBJ2-5 | TRBV18 | TGTGCCAGCTCCCCACGCGTGTCGGAGACCCAGTACTTC | CASSPRVSETQYF
- | - | TRBJ2-7 | TRBV6-1 | TGTGCCAGCACCAACGAGAGGACGGGCTCCTACGAGCAGTACTTC | CASTNERTGSYEQYF
- | TRBD2 | TRBJ2-3 | TRBV5-4 | TGTGCCAGCAGCCCCCGCACTAGCGGGGGGGTCACAGATACGCAGTATTTT | CASSPRTSGGVTDTQYF
- | - | TRBJ1-5 | TRBV19 | TGTGCCAGTAGTCTCGGGTGGCAGCCCCAGCATTTT | CASSLGWQPQHF
- | TRBD2 | TRBJ2-6 | TRBV5-1 | TGCGCCAGCGCAAGACTAGCGGGGGGGCCTCAGTCTGGGGCCAACGTCCTGACTTTC | CASARLAGGPQSGANVLTF
once | TRBD1 | TRBJ1-2 | TRBV23-1 | TGCGCCAGCACTATCTCCGGGACAGCTAACTATGGCTACACCTTC | CASTISGTANYGYTF
- | TRBD2 | TRBJ2-7 | TRBV9 | TGTGCCAGCAGCTCGGGACTAGCGGGTCACGAGCAGTACTTC | CASSSGLAGHEQYF
- | - | TRBJ2-3 | TRBV29-1 | TGCAGCGTTGCCGGGACATTCACAGATACGCAGTATTTT | CSVAGTFTDTQYF
- | TRBD1 | TRBJ1-2 | TRBV30 | TGTGCCACAACAGGGGGCGATGGCTACACCTTC | CATTGGDGYTF
- | TRBD1 | TRBJ2-7 | TRBV7-9 | TGTGCCAGCAGCTTATGGGGACAGGGGTCCTCCTACGAGCAGTACTTC | CASSLWGQGSSYEQYF
few | - | TRBJ2-2 | TRBV15 | TGTGCCACCAGCAGAGATCTTGGTGGCGCGGGCACCGGGGAGCTGTTTTTT | CATSRDLGGAGTGELFF
few | - | TRBJ1-5 | TRBV9 | TGTGCCAGCAGCGTAGATGACTATAGCAATCAGCCCCAGCATTTT | CASSVDDYSNQPQHF
- | - | TRBJ1-1 | TRBV30 | TGTGCCTGGATCTTTTCCGAGAACACTGAAGCTTTCTTT | CAWIFSENTEAFF
- | - | TRBJ2-5 | TRBV6-5 | TGTGCCAGCAGTTCGAGAGGCAACCAAGAGACCCAGTACTTC | CASSSRGNQETQYF
few | - | TRBJ2-5 | TRBV11-2 | TGTGCCAGCAGCTTAGAGGTTCTCCAGACCCAGTACTTC | CASSLEVLQTQYF
- | - | TRBJ1-5 | TRBV29-1 | TGCAGCGCTTGTTGGGGGGATCAGCCCCAGCATTTT | CSACWGDQPQHF
- | TRBD1 | TRBJ2-3 | TRBV30 | TGTGCCTGGAGTCGAGACCAGGGGGCTTTTAGCACAGATACGCAGTATTTT | CAWSRDQGAFSTDTQYF